The 8 T cell receptor beta chains given below trace back to one sample, sequenced in a study of early T cells in non-severe SARS-CoV-2 infection (dated by TCRdb to about 2021). The library was obtained by 5' RACE. Instrument on record: NextSeq 500. The public reads were reanalyzed by TCRdb: fastp trimming at Q25, MiXCR alignment, in-frame beta chains only. For every CDR3 protein sequence, its rows merge into one entry that carries the most common genes and DNA. The sample profile shows about 69,000 distinct CDR3 sequences; approximately 9.5% of them were found once. The top ten constitute about 5.6% of the sample. Material: whole blood. The origin of the receptors is an adult who was a healthcare worker with PCR-confirmed SARS-CoV-2 infection or an uninfected control (not recorded which).

This chain links TRBV14 with TRBJ2-2; D call uncertain. Germline loops: CDR1 SGHDN, CDR2 FVKESK. Trimming stripped 1 base from V and 4 bases from J, with 7 bases between. The CDR3 spans 14 residues. CDR3 amino acids: CASSQAIGTGELFF. In nucleotides, the CDR3 is TGTGCCAGCAGCCAAGCAATAGGCACCGGGGAGCTGTTTTTT. The whole variable domain, filled in from reference TRBV14 and TRBJ2-2, reads EAGVTQFPSHSVIEKGQTVTLRCDPISGHDNLYWYRRVMGKEIKFLLHFVKESKQDESGMPNNRFLAERTGGTYSTLKVQPAELEDSGVYFCASSQAIGTGELFFGEGSRLTVL.

This clonotype was observed a few times. CDR3 residues: CASSLRTSASTYEQYF. In DNA form, the CDR3 reads TGTGCCAGCAGCCTACGCACTAGCGCGTCTACCTACGAGCAGTACTTC. The chain recombines TRBV4-2 with TRBJ2-7, with TRBD2 identical over 7 bases. In germline, CDR1 is LGHNA, CDR2 YNFKEQ. The CDR3 consists of 16 residues. The trim removed 4 bases at V and 2 bases at J, leaving 11 bases unmatched.

This clonotype occurred many times. V is TRBV7-6 and J is TRBJ1-1; perhaps TRBD1 as D (6 bases). V was shortened by 2 bases and J by 7 bases, with 20 bases between the two germline ends. The germline V gene encodes CDR1 SGHVS and CDR2 FNYEAQ. This CDR3 has 16 amino acids. The CDR3 sequence is CASSLHETGRGFEAFF. As DNA, the CDR3 is TGTGCCAGCAGCTTACACGAGACGGGAAGGGGGTTTGAAGCTTTCTTT.

V usage is TRBV13 and J usage is TRBJ2-2; possible D gene TRBD1, 6 bases. Germline assignment: CDR1 PRHDT and CDR2 FYEKMQ (reference sequence). Deletions cut 2 bases from V and 9 bases from J, with 10 bases between. This CDR3 is built from 13 residues. Written as DNA, the CDR3 is TGTGCCAGCAGCTTATGGGGGCTGAGGGAGCTGTTTTTT. Amino acid sequence: CASSLWGLRELFF.

The rearrangement links TRBV6-1 to TRBJ2-3, with TRBD2 matching 7 bases. Germline V lookup: CDR1 MNHNS, CDR2 SASEGT. CDR3 length: 17 residues. V trimming: 0 bases; J trimming: 5 bases; junction bases outside the gene matches: 11. The CDR3 coding sequence is TGTGCCAGCAGTGAAGCGCTTTCCGGGGGGAAGGGAGATACGCAGTATTTT. This encodes CASSEALSGGKGDTQYF.

This clonotype was detected ten times or more. The rearrangement links TRBV27 to TRBJ2-7, with unresolved D. The germline CDR1 and CDR2 sequences are MNHEY and SMNVEV (reference sequence). CDR3 size: 14 residues. Trimming left V 4 bases short and J 2 bases short, with 12 bases between. CDR3 sequence (DNA): TGTGCCAGCAGTTCGGTCACCTTCCCCTACGAGCAGTACTTC. Residues: CASSSVTFPYEQYF.

This clonotype was seen only a few times. The chain carries TRBV7-2 and TRBJ2-5; D perhaps matches TRBD2 (6 bases). Germline lookup yields CDR1 SGHTA and CDR2 FQGNSA. V was clipped by 1 base and J by 4 bases, with 16 bases between them. The CDR3 covers 16 residues. The CDR3 reads CASSLGPRLEVETQYF. The CDR3 DNA sequence: TGTGCCAGCAGCTTAGGACCACGACTAGAAGTAGAGACCCAGTACTTC.

The V call is TRBV24-1, the J call TRBJ2-2; D is possibly TRBD1 (6 bases). Trimming stripped 5 bases from V and 2 bases from J, with 20 bases between. The CDR3 is made up of 18 amino acids. Germline lookup yields CDR1 KGHDR and CDR2 SFDVKD. The CDR3 protein is CATSARIARDKNTGELFF. DNA of the CDR3: TGTGCCACCAGTGCCCGAATAGCCCGGGACAAAAACACCGGGGAGCTGTTTTTT.